This TCR beta chain appears in the sequencing data of a study of blood T cell repertoires in COVID-19. This table comes from immunoSEQ multiplex PCR, and its TCRdb copy is limited to in-frame clones, with some not included. The sample carries around 370,000 clones, 88% recorded once. CDR1 and CDR2 from the germline V gene are LGHNT and FRNRAP. The V and J ends lost 0 bases and 1 base respectively, with 12 bases between them. There are 16 residues in the CDR3. The sample was peripheral blood. The TCR originated in a woman aged 70-85 years with COVID-19, enrolled during active disease. The genes are TRBV12-5 and TRBJ1-1; perhaps TRBD1 as D (5 bases). This chain's CDR3 is CASGLVQAATNTEAFF. In DNA form, the CDR3 reads TGTGCTAGTGGTTTGGTACAGGCAGCAACGAACACTGAAGCTTTCTTT.